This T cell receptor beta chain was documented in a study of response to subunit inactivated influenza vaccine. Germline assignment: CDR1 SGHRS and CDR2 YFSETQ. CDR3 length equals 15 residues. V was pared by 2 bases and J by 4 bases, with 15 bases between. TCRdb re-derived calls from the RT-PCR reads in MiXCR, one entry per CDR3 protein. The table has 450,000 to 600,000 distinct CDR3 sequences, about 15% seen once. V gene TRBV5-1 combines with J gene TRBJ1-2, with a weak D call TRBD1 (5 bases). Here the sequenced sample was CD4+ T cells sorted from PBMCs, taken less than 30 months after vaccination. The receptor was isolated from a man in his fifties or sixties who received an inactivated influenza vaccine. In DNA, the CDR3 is TGCGCCAGCAGCTTTCTAGAGGGACGGCTCTATGGCTACACCTTC. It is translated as CASSFLEGRLYGYTF.